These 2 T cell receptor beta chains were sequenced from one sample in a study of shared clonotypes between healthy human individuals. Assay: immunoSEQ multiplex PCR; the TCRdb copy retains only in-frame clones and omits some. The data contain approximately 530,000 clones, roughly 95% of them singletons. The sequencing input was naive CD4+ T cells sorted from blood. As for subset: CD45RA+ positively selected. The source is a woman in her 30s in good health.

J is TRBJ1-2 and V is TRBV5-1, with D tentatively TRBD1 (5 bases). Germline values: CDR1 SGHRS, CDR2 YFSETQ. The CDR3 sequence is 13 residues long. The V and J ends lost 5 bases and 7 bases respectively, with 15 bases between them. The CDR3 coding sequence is TGCGCCAGCAGGTTCGCTGGGGACGGTGGCTACACCTTC. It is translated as CASRFAGDGGYTF.

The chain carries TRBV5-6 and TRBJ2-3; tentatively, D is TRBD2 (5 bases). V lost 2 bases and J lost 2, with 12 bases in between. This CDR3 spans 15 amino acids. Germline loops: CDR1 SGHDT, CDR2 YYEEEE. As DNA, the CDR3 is TGTGCCAGCAGCTTCTCACGGCGGGCCACAGATACGCAGTATTTT. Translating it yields CASSFSRRATDTQYF.